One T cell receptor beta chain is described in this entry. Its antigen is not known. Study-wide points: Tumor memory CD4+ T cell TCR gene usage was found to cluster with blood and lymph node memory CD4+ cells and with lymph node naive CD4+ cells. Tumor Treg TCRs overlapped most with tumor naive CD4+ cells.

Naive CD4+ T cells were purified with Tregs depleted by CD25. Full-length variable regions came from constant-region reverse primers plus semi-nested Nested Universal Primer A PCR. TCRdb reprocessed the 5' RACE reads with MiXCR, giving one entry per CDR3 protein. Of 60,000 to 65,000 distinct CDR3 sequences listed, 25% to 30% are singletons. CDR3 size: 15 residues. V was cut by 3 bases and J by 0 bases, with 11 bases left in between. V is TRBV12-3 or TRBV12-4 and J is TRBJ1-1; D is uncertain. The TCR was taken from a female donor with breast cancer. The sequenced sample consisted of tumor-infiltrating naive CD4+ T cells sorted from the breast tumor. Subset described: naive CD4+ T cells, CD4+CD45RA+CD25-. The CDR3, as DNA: TGTGCCAGCAGTTTGTACAGCACCATGAACACTGAAGCTTTCTTT. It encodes CASSLYSTMNTEAFF.